This TCR beta chain was captured by sequencing in a study of human T cells and chemical hapten exposure. Study details: Across its 20 to 25 weeks, the study gave patients weekly diphenylcyclopropenone doses to the scalp.

TCRdb used MiXCR to reprocess the RACE reads, holding one entry per CDR3 protein. The sample comprises a few hundred thousand distinct CDR3 sequences, more than 4.5% of which are singletons, and roughly 2.4% rests with the top ten. Time point specified: patch test 1, 2 weeks after DPC sensitization. Treatment defined: therapeutic diphenylcyclopropenone sensitization with weekly scalp DPC. The authors' total RNA extraction used unfractionated whole blood. General study findings and limits: Every donor had alopecia, and their immune response may therefore differ from healthy people's.

The germline V and J ends were trimmed by 0 bases and 2 bases, with 16 bases remaining between them. The CDR3 sequence is 17 residues long. Per the germline V gene, CDR1 is SGHRS and CDR2 is YFSETQ. Remarks on this clonotype: Its matching antigen is unknown. Just one base apart from a much larger clone, this may be a read error.

The sequencing used whole blood, collected in connection with sensitization to the hapten diphenylcyclopropenone (DPC). This sequence was found in a woman aged 45-59 years with alopecia areata. Some clones in this sample may be carry-over from other donors' samples. The chain uses TRBV5-1 and TRBJ2-3; D is ambiguous. This CDR3 reads CASSLVLAASDTDTQYF. In DNA, the CDR3 is TGCGCCAGCAGCTTGGTGTTGGCGGCATCTGACACAGATACGCAGTATTTT.